The source of this TCR beta chain is a study of blood T cell repertoires in COVID-19. Looking at the study overall: PBMCs, B-cell-depleted T cells, or T cells were the source of the cDNA or gDNA that made up the material.

Produced via immunoSEQ multiplex PCR; TCRdb's table is partial and in-frame only. The table records roughly 260,000 clones, more than 70% of them present only once. The V gene's germline CDR1 is KGHSH and CDR2 LQKENI. The CDR3 covers 14 residues. The J segment lost 8 bases and the V segment lost 4 bases, leaving 6 bases of the junction unmatched. This clonotype originated in a young woman with acute or convalescent COVID-19. Material: peripheral blood. This rearrangement joins TRBV18 to TRBJ1-4, with 8 positions matching TRBD1. CDR3 sequence: CASSLGQGVEKLFF. CDR3 bases: TGTGCCAGCTCACTCGGACAGGGAGTAGAAAAACTGTTTTTT.